This TCR beta chain was identified during a study of T cell changes during pregnancy in multiple sclerosis. Method: immunoSEQ multiplex PCR; TCRdb's copy keeps in-frame clones and lacks some. The table shows 30,000 to 45,000 clones, with approximately 89% occurring only once. The CDR3 consists of 13 residues. The V segment lost 1 base and the J segment 7 bases; nucleotides outside the gene matches: 4. From germline, CDR1 is SGHAT and CDR2 FQNNGV. The chain is built from TRBV11-2 and TRBJ2-7, with 7 bases matching TRBD2. The sample was CD8+ T cells from peripheral blood mononuclear cells, taken in the third trimester of pregnancy. The sequence was collected from a female donor with multiple sclerosis, enrolled in a pregnancy study. The CDR3 is CASSLGGEGEQYF. In nucleotides, the CDR3 is TGTGCCAGCAGCTTAGGAGGGGAGGGAGAGCAGTACTTC. The full variable domain, with the rest looked up from reference TRBV11-2 and TRBJ2-7, is EAGVAQSPRYKIIEKRQSVAFWCNPISGHATLYWYQQILGQGPKLLIQFQNNGVVDDSQLPKDRFSAERLKGVDSTLKIQPAKLEDSAVYLCASSLGGEGEQYFGPGTRLTVT.